The clone carrying this T cell receptor beta chain was seen more than once but under ten times. Its target is unknown. These data come from a study of beta chain features in type 1 diabetes. Overall study results and limits: Among all four CD4+ subsets, Type 1 diabetes patients had TCRB CDR3s that were moderately but significantly shorter. Resolution of whether HLA type affects TCRB rearrangement was not achieved here.

Expressed TCRB transcripts were sequenced after all isolated RNA was converted to cDNA. Profiling relied on immunoSEQ multiplex PCR, and the TCRdb table lists in-frame clones only, not all of them. The table lists about 660,000 clones, around 15% of them singletons. Germline V gives CDR1 MNHNS, CDR2 SASEGT. The CDR3 sequence is 15 residues long. V lost 4 bases to trimming and J lost 2 bases; unmatched junction nucleotides: 1. The V gene is TRBV6-1, the J gene TRBJ2-6; 8 bases fit TRBD1. This sequence was found in a man in his late teens or twenties with type 1 diabetes. Material for sequencing was naive CD4+ T cells from blood. The CDR3 sequence: CASSAGGTGANVLTF. CDR3 in DNA: TGTGCCAGCAGTGCAGGGGGCACTGGGGCCAACGTCCTGACTTTC.